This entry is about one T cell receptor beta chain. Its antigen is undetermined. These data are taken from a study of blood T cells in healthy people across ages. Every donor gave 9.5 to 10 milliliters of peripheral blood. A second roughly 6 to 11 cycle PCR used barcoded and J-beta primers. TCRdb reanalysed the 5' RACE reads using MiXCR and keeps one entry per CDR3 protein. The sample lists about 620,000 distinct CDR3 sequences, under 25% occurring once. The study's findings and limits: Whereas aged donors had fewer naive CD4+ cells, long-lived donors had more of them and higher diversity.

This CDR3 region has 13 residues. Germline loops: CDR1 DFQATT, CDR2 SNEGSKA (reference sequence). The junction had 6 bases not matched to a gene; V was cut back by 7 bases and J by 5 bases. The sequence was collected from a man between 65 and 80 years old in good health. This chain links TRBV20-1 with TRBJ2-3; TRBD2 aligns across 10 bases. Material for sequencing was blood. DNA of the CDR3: TGCAGTGGGGAAAGCGGGAGGGGAGATACGCAGTATTTT. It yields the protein CSGESGRGDTQYF.